Presented here are 28 T cell receptor beta chains from one specimen sequenced in a study of CD8+ T cells in alopecia areata. Treatment defined: oral pan-JAK inhibitor, 5-10 mg twice daily. The authors extracted RNA and reverse transcribed it into cDNA as the sequencing template. TCRdb's copy holds only in-frame clones and misses some; the assay was immunoSEQ multiplex PCR. The sample includes hundreds of thousands of clones, 45% to 70% of them seen just once. The sample here was CD4+ T cells sorted from blood, taken at approximately week 51, from a patient treated with tofacitinib. These receptors were taken from a human donor with alopecia areata.

The chain joins TRBV30 to TRBJ1-5; D remains unclear. The CDR3 covers 13 residues. The germline gives CDR1 GTSNPN, CDR2 SVGIG (reference sequence). The ends were cut back, 1 base at V and 7 bases at J, with 11 bases in the middle. The CDR3 sequence is CAWSGEGKQPQHF. In DNA, the CDR3 is TGTGCCTGGAGTGGGGAAGGGAAGCAGCCCCAGCATTTT.

V usage is TRBV29-1 and J usage is TRBJ2-1, with 7 bases identical to TRBD2. CDR3 size: 13 residues. The germline gives CDR1 SQVTM, CDR2 ANQGSEA. The CDR3: CTSGTTSYNEQFF. CDR3 DNA: TGCACCTCCGGGACTACGTCCTACAATGAGCAGTTCTTC.

The chain carries TRBV5-6 and TRBJ1-4; possible D gene TRBD1, 6 bases. V lost 0 bases, J lost 8 bases, and 20 bases lay in between. The CDR3 runs to 17 residues. Germline CDR1 SGHDT, CDR2 YYEEEE. This CDR3 reads CASSLARSRGLREKLFF. The CDR3 nucleotides are TGTGCCAGCAGCTTGGCCAGATCGCGGGGGCTTCGGGAAAAACTGTTTTTT. The complete variable domain, with remaining parts taken from reference TRBV5-6 and TRBJ1-4, reads DAGVTQSPTHLIKTRGQQVTLRCSPKSGHDTVSWYQQALGQGPQFIFQYYEEEERQRGNFPDRFSGHQFPNYSSELNVNALLLGDSALYLCASSLARSRGLREKLFFGSGTQLSVL.

CDR3 amino acids: CASSSHPGSSYNEQFF. CDR3 nucleotide sequence: TGCGCCAGCAGCTCCCATCCGGGAAGCTCCTACAATGAGCAGTTCTTC. The chain recombines TRBV5-1 with TRBJ2-1, with D perhaps TRBD2 (5 bases). Deletions cut 3 bases from V and 0 bases from J, with 13 bases between. Germline values: CDR1 SGHRS, CDR2 YFSETQ. The CDR3 length is 16 residues. The whole variable domain, filled in from reference TRBV5-1 and TRBJ2-1, reads KAGVTQTPRYLIKTRGQQVTLSCSPISGHRSVSWYQQTPGQGLQFLFEYFSETQRNKGNFPGRFSGRQFSNSRSEMNVSTLELGDSALYLCASSSHPGSSYNEQFFGPGTRLTVL.

This clone was seen more than once but under ten times. In DNA, the CDR3 is TGTGCCTGGAGGACAGCGGGCTCCTACGAGCAGTACTTC. Its protein product is CAWRTAGSYEQYF. J is TRBJ2-7 and V is TRBV30; D might be TRBD2 (6 bases). The CDR3 runs 13 residues. Deletions cut 3 bases from V and 0 bases from J, with 9 bases between. Germline CDR1 reads GTSNPN; CDR2 reads SVGIG (reference sequence).

The chain couples TRBV7-2 to TRBJ1-2, with TRBD1 identical over 8 bases. Trimming removed 5 bases from V and 4 bases from J; junction bases left unmatched: 9. The CDR3 is made up of 15 amino acids. Germline V gene data show CDR1 as SGHTA and CDR2 as FQGNSA. The CDR3 DNA is TGTGCCAGCAGCGCCACAGGGGGTCTCGGCTATGGCTACACCTTC. Amino acids: CASSATGGLGYGYTF.

This clone was observed once. In the same sample, other DNA sequences code for this CDR3. The rearrangement links TRBV15 to TRBJ2-7; possibly TRBD1 for D (6 bases). With 3 bases removed from V and 1 base from J, the gap between germline ends came to 7 bases. The germline CDR1 and CDR2 sequences are LNHNV and YYDKDF (reference sequence). There are 13 residues in the CDR3. The CDR3 sequence is CATSRDSSYEQYF. CDR3 DNA: TGTGCCACCAGCAGGGACAGTTCCTACGAGCAGTACTTC.

The chain links TRBV29-1 to TRBJ2-2; the D gene is possibly TRBD2 (6 bases). V was cut by 6 bases and J by 7 bases, with 15 bases left in between. This CDR3 contains 13 residues. Germline CDR1 is SQVTM and CDR2 is ANQGSEA. The CDR3 protein is CSVQAASDGELFF. CDR3 nucleotides: TGCAGCGTCCAAGCGGCTAGCGACGGGGAGCTGTTTTTT.

This sequence joins TRBV29-1 and TRBJ1-3; the D is unclear. Germline lookup yields CDR1 SQVTM and CDR2 ANQGSEA. V lost 4 bases and J lost 0, with 7 bases in between. The CDR3 is made up of 13 amino acids. The chain's CDR3 is CSVAQSSGNTIYF. For the CDR3, the DNA is TGCAGCGTTGCTCAGAGCTCTGGAAACACCATATATTTT.

CDR3: CASSSGTGISYEQYF. CDR3 DNA: TGTGCCAGCAGTTCCGGGACAGGGATCTCCTACGAGCAGTACTTC. The J gene is TRBJ2-7, the V gene TRBV27; 9 nucleotides align to TRBD1. CDR1 and CDR2 from the germline V gene are MNHEY and SMNVEV (reference sequence). The CDR3 is 15 residues long. V trimming: 4 bases; J trimming: 0 bases; junction bases outside the gene matches: 4.

This clone was observed a handful of times. This chain connects TRBV29-1 to TRBJ2-7; tentatively, D is TRBD2 (5 bases). V was shortened by 4 bases and J by 2 bases, with 15 bases between the two germline ends. The CDR3 spans 14 residues. The germline V gene has CDR1 SQVTM and CDR2 ANQGSEA. This CDR3 is CSVAGSVSPYEQYF. Written as DNA, the CDR3 is TGCAGCGTTGCGGGGTCAGTCTCGCCCTACGAGCAGTACTTC.

This clone was seen more than once but under ten times. Other DNA sequences in the same sample also yield this CDR3. V gene TRBV29-1 combines with J gene TRBJ2-7; 9 nucleotides line up with TRBD1. J lost 5 bases, V lost 1 base, and 9 bases had no gene match. The CDR3 is 15 amino acids. CDR1 and CDR2 from the germline V gene are SQVTM and ANQGSEA. CDR3 region: CSVEGAHRGHDEQYF. CDR3 sequence (DNA): TGCAGCGTTGAAGGAGCGCACAGGGGGCATGACGAGCAGTACTTC.

The chain has TRBV29-1 and TRBJ1-4; no firm D call. The V end was cut by 4 bases, the J end by 10 bases, with 10 bases between. The CDR3 totals 11 residues. Germline V lookup: CDR1 SQVTM, CDR2 ANQGSEA. This chain's CDR3 is CSVGREGKLFF. The CDR3, as DNA: TGCAGCGTTGGAAGGGAAGGAAAACTGTTTTTT.

Here the CDR3 DNA reads TGTGCCTGGAGTGCACAAGGACCGACGGGCGAGCAGTACTTC. Translating it yields CAWSAQGPTGEQYF. V gene TRBV30 combines with J gene TRBJ2-7; D not certain. The CDR3 spans 14 residues. Germline V gene lookup returns CDR1 GTSNPN and CDR2 SVGIG (reference sequence). The V and J ends lost 1 base and 6 bases respectively, with 16 bases between them.

This clone was detected only a few times. This chain joins TRBV4-3 and TRBJ1-6; the match to TRBD1 covers 9 bases. Germline assignment: CDR1 LGHNA and CDR2 YSLEER. With V trimmed by 3 bases and J by 0 bases, 12 bases remained unmatched. This CDR3 spans 20 amino acids. CDR3 sequence (DNA): TGCGCCAGCAGCCAGGCCCCCGGACAGGGGTCAAGCTCCTATAATTCACCCCTCCACTTT. It codes for CASSQAPGQGSSSYNSPLHF.

This clone showed up just a few times. The J gene is TRBJ2-5, the V gene TRBV5-1, with no clear D. The CDR3 has 11 amino acids. V lost 4 bases to trimming and J lost 1 base, with 2 bases between them. CDR1 and CDR2 from the germline V gene are SGHRS and YFSETQ. The CDR3 coding sequence is TGCGCCAGCAGCGGCCAAGAGACCCAGTACTTC. This translates into CASSGQETQYF.

The chain is built from TRBV4-1 and TRBJ1-1; D is possibly TRBD1 (6 bases). Germline assignment: CDR1 MGHRA and CDR2 YSYEKL. The germline V and J ends were trimmed by 1 base and 1 base, with 19 bases remaining between them. The CDR3 has 18 amino acids. The CDR3 region is CASSQASEGGRENTEAFF. CDR3 nucleotides: TGCGCCAGCAGCCAAGCATCGGAGGGGGGTCGGGAGAACACTGAAGCTTTCTTT.

This chain joins TRBV5-4 and TRBJ2-5; maybe TRBD2 (6 bases). The germline CDR1 and CDR2 sequences are SGHNT and YYREEE (reference sequence). V was trimmed by 0 bases and J by 2 bases, leaving 11 bases between them. CDR3 length: 15 amino acids. The CDR3 bases are TGTGCCAGCAGCTTGGAGGGAGGACGTCAAGAGACCCAGTACTTC. It yields the protein CASSLEGGRQETQYF.

The rearrangement links TRBV25-1 to TRBJ1-5, with 7 nucleotides matching TRBD1. Germline V gives CDR1 MGHDK, CDR2 SYGVNS. V lost 11 bases and J lost 0; bases outside the gene matches: 4. The CDR3 length is 13 residues. The CDR3 DNA sequence: TGTGCCGGCGGACAGGTTAGCAATCAGCCCCAGCATTTT. This gives the protein CAGGQVSNQPQHF.

The rearrangement joins TRBV2 to TRBJ1-1, with D possibly matching TRBD1 (5 bases). The CDR3 covers 12 residues. Trimming removed 3 bases at V and 10 bases at J, with 12 bases between. Germline V gene lookup returns CDR1 SNHLY and CDR2 FYNNEI. CDR3 protein: CASSDPGGVAFF. CDR3 in DNA: TGTGCCAGCAGTGACCCGGGGGGGGTAGCTTTCTTT.

This chain connects TRBV15 to TRBJ2-7, with 8 bases aligning to TRBD2. Unmatched junction bases numbered 5, after V lost 0 bases and J lost 1 base. The CDR3 has 16 amino acids. The germline CDR1 and CDR2 sequences are LNHNV and YYDKDF (reference sequence). The CDR3 loop is CATSRDPAGESYEQYF. CDR3 in DNA: TGTGCCACCAGCAGAGACCCAGCGGGGGAGTCCTACGAGCAGTACTTC. Based on the CDR3 plus reference TRBV15 and TRBJ2-7, the full variable domain is DAMVIQNPRYQVTQFGKPVTLSCSQTLNHNVMYWYQQKSSQAPKLLFHYYDKDFNNEADTPDNFQSRRPNTSFCFLDIRSPGLGDTAMYLCATSRDPAGESYEQYFGPGTRLTVT.

This clone appeared a few times. The CDR3 bases are TGTGCCAGCTCACCGATCGCAGGAGTTGATTCACCCCTCCACTTT. Translated, it gives CASSPIAGVDSPLHF. This rearrangement joins TRBV18 to TRBJ1-6, with unresolved D. Germline V gene data show CDR1 as KGHSH and CDR2 as LQKENI. The CDR3 runs to 15 residues. The V gene lost 3 bases and the J gene lost 8 bases, with 14 bases spanning the gap. The entire variable domain, with the rest obtained from reference TRBV18 and TRBJ1-6, is as follows: NAGVMQNPRHLVRRRGQEARLRCSPMKGHSHVYWYRQLPEEGLKFMVYLQKENIIDESGMPKERFSAEFPKEGPSILRIQQVVRGDSAAYFCASSPIAGVDSPLHFGNGTRLTVT.

In its sample, this clone was seen a few times. This chain connects TRBV6-6 to TRBJ1-1; the D is unclear. The germline V gene encodes CDR1 MNHNY and CDR2 SVGAGI (reference sequence). The length of the CDR3 is 14 residues. V was pared by 4 bases and J by 6 bases, with 15 bases between. CDR3 nucleotide sequence: TGTGCCAGCAGTTCCCCCTACGGAAGACCTGAAGCTTTCTTT. Protein product: CASSSPYGRPEAFF.

V gene TRBV7-2 combines with J gene TRBJ2-7; possible D gene TRBD1, 5 bases. The CDR3 is 14 amino acids. Germline V gene data show CDR1 as SGHTA and CDR2 as FQGNSA. Trimming removed 1 base from V and 4 bases from J, with 11 bases in between. The CDR3, as DNA: TGTGCCAGCAGCTTAGGTCCAGGGATTTACGAGCAGTACTTC. Translation: CASSLGPGIYEQYF.

V gene TRBV2 combines with J gene TRBJ2-1; TRBD2 matches at 8 bases. V shed 8 bases and J 10 bases; nucleotides not matched to a gene: 16. CDR1 is SNHLY and CDR2 is FYNNEI in the germline V gene. The CDR3 runs 15 residues. CDR3 DNA: TGTGCCAGCCCCGCCGGGAGGGGGAGAATTTTGGAGCAGTTCTTC. It codes for CASPAGRGRILEQFF.

The chain couples TRBV29-1 to TRBJ2-5; TRBD2 agrees at 16 bases. The CDR3 consists of 15 residues. Germline CDR1 is SQVTM and CDR2 is ANQGSEA. V shed 4 bases and J 5 bases; nucleotides not matched to a gene: 4. The CDR3 DNA reads TGCAGCGTTGCGGGACTAGCGGGGGGGTCGGAGACCCAGTACTTC. It encodes CSVAGLAGGSETQYF. Full variable domain (missing parts from reference TRBV29-1 and TRBJ2-5): SAVISQKPSRDICQRGTSLTIQCQVDSQVTMMFWYRQQPGQSLTLIATANQGSEATYESGFVIDKFPISRPNLTFSTLTVSNMSPEDSSIYLCSVAGLAGGSETQYFGPGTRLLVL.

This chain joins TRBV6-5 and TRBJ1-3, with D tentatively TRBD1 (5 bases). The CDR3 runs to 14 residues. V was cut by 4 bases and J by 2 bases, with 9 bases left in between. Germline-derived CDR1 and CDR2 are MNHEY and SVGAGI. The CDR3 nucleotides are TGTGCCAGCAGTTTACAGGTTGCTGGAAACACCATATATTTT. Its translation is CASSLQVAGNTIYF.

This clone occurred a few times. J is TRBJ2-3 and V is TRBV6-1, with D uncertain. The CDR3 is 12 residues long. The V gene's germline CDR1 is MNHNS and CDR2 SASEGT. Trimming removed 2 bases at V and 6 bases at J, with 6 bases between. The DNA for the CDR3 is TGTGCCAGCAGTGAATGGAAGGATACGCAGTATTTT. It translates to CASSEWKDTQYF.